This paragraph covers one T cell receptor (beta chain) sequence. No antigen is known for it. Qualities for individual bases were not recorded, and no much larger clone is one base off. In the paper's terms, the time point label means: baseline before first vaccination. Vaccinee samples came from UK trials COV001 and COV002, including a single-blind randomized controlled phase 2/3 trial of AZD1222 (ChAdOx1 nCoV-19) in healthy adults. Trial participant PBMC samples were collected at day 0 and day 28 after the second dose for TCRbeta chain sequencing. The germline V gene provides CDR1 MNHEY and CDR2 SVGAGI. The CDR3 runs 14 amino acids, cysteine and phenylalanine included. Solely the CDR3 DNA is kept, with 42 bases framed from the first base. V loses 1 base, J loses 2 bases, and the germline ends lie 7 bases apart. The CDR3 regions of human TCRbeta chains were analyzed by immunosequencing. The published analysis was carried out like this. TCRs in the repertoires were matched against a reference library of SARS-CoV-2-specific TCRs that had been generated with the MIRA antigen-specificity platform. Breadth was defined as the fraction of unique TCRs that were SARS-CoV-2-associated, and depth was defined as the fraction of total T cells that were SARS-CoV-2-associated. Using the MIRA data, every spike-specific TCR was mapped to the spike region that the TCR reacted to and assigned to either a CD4 or a CD8 class. Log10-transformed breadth and depth values were compared by one-way ANOVA with Sidak's multiple comparisons tests. Here the immuneACCESS table is served through TCRdb, limited to in-frame sequences with V and J called. Missing clones are a known gap in these copies; in checked studies unresolved V genes cover under half, and the rest lacks a known reason. V, J and clone size reflect that table, while D and trimming were determined from the DNA. The sample table shows 150,000 to 200,000 clones, and approximately 91% are seen once. The biggest ten clones account for 1.5% to 2% of the sample.

The sample originates from a study of T cell responses to AZD1222 COVID-19 vaccine (TCRdb year 2021). For the wider study: AZD1222 recipients whose second dose came at about 4 weeks and those whose second dose came at about 12 weeks were combined into one group, since spike-specific TCR depth and breadth did not differ between the two schedules. A total of more than 230 trial participants underwent TCR sequencing, of whom roughly 210 received two doses of AZD1222 and about 26 received two doses of the MenACWY control vaccine. Trial participants were enrolled by age into subgroups of 18-55, 56-69 and 70-plus years, and around 140, 26 and 57 TCR-sequenced participants, respectively, were included in these subgroups.

Broad study findings and their caveats: No day 14 peak-response samples were available, so repertoires were characterized only after the peak T cell response. The 56-69-year group was small, and its depth increase did not reach significance, likely because of low power. After two AZD1222 doses, spike-specific TCR breadth and depth were significantly higher than at day 0 and than in MenACWY recipients. CD4 TCRs associated with the vaccine covered the entire spike protein, and the dominant responses were in regions 160-218 and 743-854. Reportedly, close to half of the unique spike-specific TCRs recognized epitopes lying outside the regions that are mutated in the B.1.351 and B.1.1.7 variants. Conclusions about previously exposed vaccinees were limited because only six AZD1222 recipients were SARS-CoV-2 seropositive at baseline. Participants were mostly white British, with more females than males. The authors suggested clonal diversity may have been underestimated.

This sequence uses TRBV6-5 and TRBJ2-3; the D gene lacks a confident call. The source of this sequence is an adult in good health. The sample was peripheral blood, taken on day 0 of AZD1222 vaccination. CDR3 reads: CASSYYPITDTQYF. The nucleotides are TGTGCCAGCAGTTACTATCCGATCACAGATACGCAGTATTTT.